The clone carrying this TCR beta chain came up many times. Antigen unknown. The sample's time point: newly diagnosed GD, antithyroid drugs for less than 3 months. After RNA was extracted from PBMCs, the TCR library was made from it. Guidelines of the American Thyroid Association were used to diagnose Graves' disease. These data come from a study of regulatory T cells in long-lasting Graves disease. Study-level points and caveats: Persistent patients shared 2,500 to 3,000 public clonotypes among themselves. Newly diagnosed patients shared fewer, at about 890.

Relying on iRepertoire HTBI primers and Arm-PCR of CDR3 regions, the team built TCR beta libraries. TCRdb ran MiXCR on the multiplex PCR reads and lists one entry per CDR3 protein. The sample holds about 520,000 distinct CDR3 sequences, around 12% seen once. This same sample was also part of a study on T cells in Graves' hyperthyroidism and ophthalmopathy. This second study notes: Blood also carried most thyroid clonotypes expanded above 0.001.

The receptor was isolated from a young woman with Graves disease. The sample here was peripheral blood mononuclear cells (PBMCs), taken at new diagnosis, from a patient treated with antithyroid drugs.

CDR3 in amino acids: CASSDNDRAIPVQPQHF. CDR3 nucleotides: TGTGCCAGCAGTGATAACGACAGGGCGATTCCGGTACAGCCCCAGCATTTT. This sequence joins TRBV6-1 and TRBJ1-5; 7 bases agree with TRBD1. After removal of 3 bases from V and 7 bases from J, the junction contained 15 bases not matched to a gene. The CDR3 is 17 amino acids. Germline CDR1 is MNHNS and CDR2 is SASEGT.